The 20 T cell receptor beta chains listed next were all sequenced from one sample in a study of blood T cell repertoires in COVID-19. The assay was immunoSEQ multiplex PCR, and TCRdb's table has in-frame clones only and misses some. The sample shows approximately 170,000 clones, around four fifths of them seen only once. The specimen sequenced was peripheral blood. These receptors originate from a woman between 70 and 85 years old with COVID-19, enrolled during active disease.

The rearrangement links TRBV3-1 (or the pseudogene TRBV3-2) to TRBJ2-5; TRBD2 matches at 8 bases. The junction had 4 bases not matched to a gene; V was cut back by 2 bases and J by 5 bases. The CDR3 runs 14 residues. CDR1 is LGHDT and CDR2 is YNNKEL in the germline V gene (reference sequence). CDR3 sequence (DNA): TGTGCCAGCAGCCAACCGGGAGGGCCGGAGACCCAGTACTTC. Translated: CASSQPGGPETQYF.

This clone was detected a few times. This sequence joins TRBV4-3 and TRBJ1-4; D is ambiguous. Germline CDR1 and CDR2: LGHNA and YSLEER. Trimming took off 4 bases at V and 3 bases at J, with 9 bases between the two ends. The CDR3 runs to 14 residues. The CDR3 nucleotides read TGCGCCAGCAGCCGGCGGTGGGCTAATGAAAAACTGTTTTTT. This encodes CASSRRWANEKLFF.

V is TRBV7-2 and J is TRBJ1-3; 7 nucleotides align to TRBD1. Germline V gene lookup returns CDR1 SGHTA and CDR2 FQGNSA. Trimming at V came to 5 bases and at J to 2 bases, leaving 6 bases not matched to a gene. The CDR3 is made up of 15 amino acids. In DNA form, the CDR3 reads TGTGCCAGCAGCCCCAGACAGGGCCCTGGAAACACCATATATTTT. It specifies CASSPRQGPGNTIYF.

The chain joins TRBV5-1 to TRBJ2-1; 10 bases fit TRBD2. The germline V gene encodes CDR1 SGHRS and CDR2 YFSETQ. The CDR3 is made up of 14 amino acids. V dropped 2 bases and J dropped 7; count of bases not matched to a gene: 3. CDR3 DNA sequence: TGCGCCAGCAGCTTAAGCGGGAGGGGGAATGAGCAGTTCTTC. Translation: CASSLSGRGNEQFF.

The rearrangement links TRBV2 to TRBJ1-1; 7 nucleotides match TRBD1. The germline CDR1 and CDR2 sequences are SNHLY and FYNNEI. The CDR3 runs 13 residues. J gave up 5 bases and V 6 bases, and 6 bases lay outside the gene matches. CDR3 coding DNA: TGTGCCAGCAGCCTGGACAGGAGGACTGAAGCTTTCTTT. Protein: CASSLDRRTEAFF.

This chain uses TRBV28 with TRBJ2-5, with 10 bases aligning to TRBD1. J lost 5 bases, V lost 5 bases, and 5 bases had no gene match. Germline-derived CDR1 and CDR2 are MDHEN and SYDVKM. This CDR3 comprises 14 residues. CDR3 coding DNA: TGTGCCAGCAGTCGACAGGGGGCTAGGGAGACCCAGTACTTC. Translating it yields CASSRQGARETQYF.

The gene calls are TRBV21-1 and TRBJ1-2. TRBV21-1 corresponds to a pseudogene. The CDR3 is made up of 20 amino acids. Here the CDR3 reads CASSQGGSGEGFGGNYGYTF. CDR3 nucleotide sequence: TGTGCCAGCAGCCAGGGCGGGTCGGGGGAAGGATTTGGAGGGAACTATGGCTACACCTTC.

V gene TRBV30 combines with J gene TRBJ2-3; 10 nucleotides line up with TRBD2. The trim removed 2 bases at V and 4 bases at J, leaving 6 bases unmatched. The germline CDR1 and CDR2 sequences are GTSNPN and SVGIG (reference sequence). This CDR3 has 15 amino acids. Here the CDR3 DNA reads TGTGCCTGGAGTAACCTAGCGGGAGCCCCAGATACGCAGTATTTT. The encoded protein is CAWSNLAGAPDTQYF.

The chain employs TRBV27 and TRBJ1-4; 7 nucleotides line up with TRBD1. The germline CDR1 and CDR2 sequences are MNHEY and SMNVEV (reference sequence). This CDR3 is built from 16 residues. With V trimmed by 6 bases and J by 3 bases, 10 bases remained unmatched. CDR3 loop: CASRPYRGPSNEKLFF. The CDR3 DNA is TGTGCCAGCAGACCATACAGGGGACCGTCTAATGAAAAACTGTTTTTT.

The V call is TRBV28, the J call TRBJ1-2; D possibly corresponds to TRBD1 (6 bases). The CDR3 loop spans 11 amino acids. In germline, CDR1 is MDHEN, CDR2 SYDVKM. V lost 10 bases, J lost 3 bases, and 9 bases lay in between. CDR3 DNA sequence: TGTGCCACCAACAGGGACTATGGCTACACCTTC. Its translation is CATNRDYGYTF.

V gene TRBV15 combines with J gene TRBJ2-3; D remains ambiguous. CDR1 is LNHNV and CDR2 is YYDKDF in the germline V gene (reference sequence). The ends were cut back, 1 base at V and 2 bases at J, with 13 bases in the middle. The CDR3 totals 16 residues. CDR3 protein: CATSRAPLRNTDTQYF. Here the CDR3 DNA reads TGTGCCACCAGCAGAGCCCCCCTACGAAACACAGATACGCAGTATTTT.

The CDR3 sequence is CASSYSASSGFYEQYF. CDR3 coding DNA: TGTGCCAGCAGTTACTCGGCGTCTAGCGGCTTCTACGAGCAGTACTTC. The chain links TRBV6-6 to TRBJ2-7; 7 bases agree with TRBD2. Per germline, CDR1 MNHNY and CDR2 SVGAGI (reference sequence). Losses at the gene ends were 0 bases for V and 3 bases for J; bases not matched to a gene: 8. CDR3 size: 16 residues.

This sequence joins TRBV10-3 and TRBJ2-7, with TRBD1 matching 11 bases. The CDR3 loop spans 14 amino acids. From germline, CDR1 is ENHRY and CDR2 SYGVKD. The V gene end was trimmed by 11 bases and the J gene end by 3 bases; junction bases not matched to a gene: 9. This CDR3 reads CASRSGTGGYEQYF. The CDR3 region has the DNA TGTGCCTCCCGATCCGGGACAGGGGGCTACGAGCAGTACTTC.

With respect to this clone: The junction shows a germline mismatch at one end, possibly a read error. The chain recombines TRBV6-5 with TRBJ2-5, with unresolved D. CDR3 length: 15 amino acids. The germline V gene encodes CDR1 MNHEY and CDR2 SVGAGI. The CDR3 region has the DNA TGTGCCAGCAGTGACTCAAACGCCCCGGGAGAGACCCAGTACTTC. As protein: CASSDSNAPGETQYF.

The chain carries TRBV6-2 or TRBV6-3 and TRBJ2-2, with 10 bases fitting TRBD2. Germline trimming cut 0 bases from V and 4 bases from J; bases unmatched to any gene: 2. CDR1 and CDR2 from the germline V gene are MNHEY and SVGEGT. The CDR3 runs to 16 residues. This CDR3 is CASSYSLAGATGELFF. CDR3 bases: TGTGCCAGCAGTTACTCCCTAGCGGGGGCCACCGGGGAGCTGTTTTTT.

The rearrangement links TRBV6-4 to TRBJ1-2; maybe TRBD1 (5 bases). The CDR3 consists of 15 residues. Germline-derived CDR1 and CDR2 are MRHNA and SNTAGT. Trimming removed 6 bases at V and 5 bases at J, with 19 bases between. CDR3 sequence reads: CASRPHRDSAYGYTF. DNA of the CDR3: TGTGCCAGCAGGCCCCACCGGGACTCGGCATATGGCTACACCTTC.

The rearrangement links TRBV2 to TRBJ1-1; possible D gene TRBD1, 5 bases. The germline V and J ends were trimmed by 2 bases and 10 bases, with 8 bases remaining between them. This CDR3 region has 11 residues. Looked up from germline, CDR1 is SNHLY and CDR2 is FYNNEI. CDR3 amino acids: CASSEFRGAFF. The CDR3 nucleotides read TGTGCCAGCAGTGAATTTAGGGGAGCTTTCTTT. The whole variable domain, filled in from reference TRBV2 and TRBJ1-1, reads EPEVTQTPSHQVTQMGQEVILRCVPISNHLYFYWYRQILGQKVEFLVSFYNNEISEKSEIFDDQFSVERPDGSNFTLKIRSTKLEDSAMYFCASSEFRGAFFGQGTRLTVV.

V usage is TRBV12-3 or TRBV12-4 and J usage is TRBJ1-2, with 10 bases aligning to TRBD1. The CDR3 runs to 13 residues. V dropped 6 bases and J dropped 4; count of bases not matched to a gene: 2. The CDR3 reads CASSDRGLYGYTF. Here the CDR3 DNA reads TGTGCCAGCAGCGACAGGGGGCTCTATGGCTACACCTTC.

The chain links TRBV29-1 to TRBJ2-7, with 12 bases identical to TRBD2. The germline CDR1 and CDR2 sequences are SQVTM and ANQGSEA. Trimming removed 4 bases from V and 3 bases from J; junction bases left unmatched: 13. This CDR3 is 17 amino acids long. The CDR3 sequence: CSVGAASGRASLYEQYF. CDR3 nucleotide sequence: TGCAGCGTTGGGGCGGCTAGCGGGAGGGCCTCGCTCTACGAGCAGTACTTC.

The V gene is TRBV5-5, the J gene TRBJ1-5; D is undetermined. Germline V gene sequence: CDR1 SGHKS, CDR2 YYEKEE (reference sequence). V gave up 5 bases and J gave up 1 base, with 10 bases separating them. The CDR3 has 14 residues. The CDR3 DNA reads as TGTGCCAGCAGGGGAGACGCCAGCAATCAGCCCCAGCATTTT. Its translation is CASRGDASNQPQHF.